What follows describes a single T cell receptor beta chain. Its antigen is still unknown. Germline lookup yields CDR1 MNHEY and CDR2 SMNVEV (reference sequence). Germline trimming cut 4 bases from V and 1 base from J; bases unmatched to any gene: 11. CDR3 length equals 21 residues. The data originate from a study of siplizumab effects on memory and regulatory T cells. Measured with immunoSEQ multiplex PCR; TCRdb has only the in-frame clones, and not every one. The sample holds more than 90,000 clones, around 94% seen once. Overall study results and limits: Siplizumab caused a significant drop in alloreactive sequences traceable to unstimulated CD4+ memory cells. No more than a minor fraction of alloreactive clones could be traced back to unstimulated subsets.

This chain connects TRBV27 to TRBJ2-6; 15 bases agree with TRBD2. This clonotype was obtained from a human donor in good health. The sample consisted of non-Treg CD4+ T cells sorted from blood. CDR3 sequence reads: CASSSGLAGGYAISGANVLTF. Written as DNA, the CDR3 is TGTGCCAGCAGTTCGGGACTAGCGGGGGGTTATGCGATTTCTGGGGCCAACGTCCTGACTTTC.